This TCR beta chain is from a study of T cells after yellow fever vaccination. Study-wide context: Preparation used SMART-Seq v4 Ultra Low Input for the low-cell-number fractions. Study-level points and caveats: Weaker, the secondary response peaked sooner, at day 5 versus 15. Primary-vaccination clones mostly resurfaced post-booster (about 96% CD4, about 87% CD8). Some clonotypes, a small share, were shared between CD4 and CD8 compartments.

TCRdb used MiXCR to reprocess the 5' RACE reads, holding one entry per CDR3 protein. Here the sample spans roughly 330,000 distinct CDR3 sequences, around 6.8% being singletons. Turning to this clonotype: What it binds is unknown.

The junction had 5 bases not matched to a gene; V was cut back by 5 bases and J by 0 bases. CDR3 length: 15 amino acids. Germline CDR1 reads SGHTA; CDR2 reads FQGNSA. The source of this sequence is a man aged 18 to 30 who received the YFV17D yellow fever vaccine. Specimen: PBMCs, collected roughly 45 days after the first yellow fever vaccination. V gene TRBV7-2 combines with J gene TRBJ1-1; 8 positions match TRBD1. Here the CDR3 reads CASSIRTGLNTEAFF. DNA for the CDR3: TGTGCCAGCAGCATCCGGACAGGGCTGAACACTGAAGCTTTCTTT.